This is a list of T cell receptor beta chains from one sample in a study of blood T cell repertoires in COVID-19. The repertoire was sequenced with immunoSEQ multiplex PCR; TCRdb's copy has only in-frame clones and lacks some. The data hold some 350,000 clones, with 85% to 90% observed a single time. Sequenced input: peripheral blood. These receptor sequences come from a woman between 50 and 59 years old with COVID-19, enrolled during active disease. Each CDR3 is given with its conserved first and last residue. The D gene is left open where the match is weak. Clone size is shown for a subset of rows, as once, few, many or a class of expanded clone.

>TRBJ1-2|-|TRBV19|-
TGTGCCAGTAGGAGGGACACTAACTATGGCTACACCTTC
CASRRDTNYGYTF
>TRBJ2-7|-|TRBV5-1|TRBD1
TGCGCCAGCAGCCGGGACAGTTTCTACGAGCAGTACTTC
CASSRDSFYEQYF
>TRBJ1-1|-|TRBV4-2|-
TGTGCCAGCAGCGCCCCCGGGACACCCGTTGGCGCTGAAGCTTTCTTT
CASSAPGTPVGAEAFF
>TRBJ2-1|-|TRBV18|-
TGTGCCAGCTCACCATTGGCTAGTGGATACAATGAGCAGTTCTTC
CASSPLASGYNEQFF
>TRBJ2-7|once|TRBV5-6|-
TGTGCCAGCAGCCCCCGTGGGGCGACCTACGAGCAGTACTTC
CASSPRGATYEQYF
>TRBJ2-2|few|TRBV19|-
TGTGCCAGCCGGGACTTCAACGGGGAGCTGTTTTTT
CASRDFNGELFF
>TRBJ2-7|-|TRBV5-1|TRBD1
TGCGCCAGCAGCTGGACCGGGACAGGGTTTTACGAGCAGTACTTC
CASSWTGTGFYEQYF
>TRBJ1-3|-|TRBV6-5|TRBD1
TGTGCCAGCAGCCACTGGGAAGGGGGCTTAAACACCATATATTTT
CASSHWEGGLNTIYF
>TRBJ1-1|-|TRBV11-3|-
TGTGCCAGCAGCTTTGCCCCGTTTGGGAGGGACGATGCAGGTGAAGCTTTCTTT
CASSFAPFGRDDAGEAFF
>TRBJ2-7|-|TRBV19|TRBD1
TGTGCCAGTAGTATAGCCTACAGGGGCTACGAGCAGTACTTC
CASSIAYRGYEQYF
>TRBJ1-3|-|TRBV3-1/TRBV3-2|-
TGTGCCAGCAGCCAAGGTAATCGGAGAGCTGGAAACACCATATATTTT
CASSQGNRRAGNTIYF
>TRBJ1-5|-|TRBV7-2|-
TGTGCCAGCAGCTTAGTGGTCGGGAGGCATCAGCCCCAGCATTTT
CASSLVVGRHQPQHF
>TRBJ2-1|-|TRBV5-1|TRBD2
TGCGCCAGCAGCTCCGATCCGACTAGCGGCTACAATGAGCAGTTCTTC
CASSSDPTSGYNEQFF
>TRBJ1-1|-|TRBV30|TRBD1
TGTGCCTTAGACAGGGGAAACATGAACACTGAAGCTTTCTTT
CALDRGNMNTEAFF
>TRBJ1-4|-|TRBV10-3|-
TGTGCCATCAGTGAGTCGAGTGGGGCGGAAGAAAAACTGTTTTTT
CAISESSGAEEKLFF
>TRBJ1-1|few|TRBV5-5|-
TGTGCCAGCAGCCCCTTTTTTGGGGGCGAGAGCACTGAAGCTTTCTTT
CASSPFFGGESTEAFF
>TRBJ2-3|-|TRBV5-1|TRBD2
TGCGCCAGCAGCTTGATGGTTCTAGCGGGAGGAGATACGCAGTATTTT
CASSLMVLAGGDTQYF
>TRBJ2-1|-|TRBV12-5|TRBD1
TGTGCTAGTGGGTCCTTGGACAGGGTGTCCCTCTTC
CASGSLDRVSLF
>TRBJ1-1|many|TRBV11-2|TRBD1
TGTGCCAGCAGTTCAGACAGGGTTCGGAACACTGAAGCTTTCTTT
CASSSDRVRNTEAFF
>TRBJ2-7|-|TRBV5-4|-
TGTGCCAGCAGTTCCGGGGGTAGCGCCTACGAGCAGTACTTC
CASSSGGSAYEQYF
>TRBJ2-1|-|TRBV24-1|TRBD2
TGTGCCACCAGTGCCGTAGGACTAGCGGAGATCTACAATGAGCAGTTCTTC
CATSAVGLAEIYNEQFF
>TRBJ1-3|-|TRBV10-3|TRBD1
TGTGCCATCAAAGTCGGACAGGGGGCGCTTGGAAACACCATATATTTT
CAIKVGQGALGNTIYF
>TRBJ2-1|-|TRBV7-9|TRBD1
TGTGCCAGCAGCTTAGGACAGGGGGGCTCCTACAATGAGCAGTTCTTC
CASSLGQGGSYNEQFF
>TRBJ2-1|-|TRBV5-1|-
TGCGCCAGCAGCTTGGCACTTCGAGGGTCCTACAATGAGCAGTTCTTC
CASSLALRGSYNEQFF
>TRBJ1-1|-|TRBV30|-
TGTGCCTGGAGACCGTGGTTAGGAGCTGAAGCTTTCTTT
CAWRPWLGAEAFF
>TRBJ2-3|-|TRBV19|TRBD1
TGTGCCAGTAGTATCGACAGGGGAACAGATACGCAGTATTTT
CASSIDRGTDTQYF
>TRBJ1-4|-|TRBV12-3/TRBV12-4|-
TGTGCCAGCAGTCCTGATAGCGAAAAACTGTTTTTT
CASSPDSEKLFF
>TRBJ2-1|-|TRBV7-2|TRBD2
TGTGCCAGCAGCTTAGGTTGGGCGGGAGGGGACAATGAGCAGTTCTTC
CASSLGWAGGDNEQFF
>TRBJ2-5|-|TRBV2|TRBD2
TGTGCCAGCAGGGGAAATCTTTGGACTAGCGGAGCGCAAGAGACCCAGTACTTC
CASRGNLWTSGAQETQYF
>TRBJ1-6|-|TRBV7-2|-
TGTGCCAGCAGCTTTGTCAGGGCAAATCCCCTCCACTTT
CASSFVRANPLHF
>TRBJ2-6|-|TRBV6-1|-
TGTGCCAGCAGTGAAGGAATTCTAGGCTCTGGGGCCAACGTCCTGACTTTC
CASSEGILGSGANVLTF
>TRBJ2-3|-|TRBV4-1|TRBD2
TGCGCCAGCAGCCAAGACCGGGAGGGCCCAGATACGCAGTATTTT
CASSQDREGPDTQYF
>TRBJ2-7|-|TRBV30|-
TGTGCCTGGAGTGTAATCACAGGGACAGAGCAGTACTTC
CAWSVITGTEQYF
>TRBJ2-3|-|TRBV10-3|TRBD2
TGTGCCATCAGTGCAGGGCTAGCGGGAGGCACTAAATACACAGATACGCAGTATTTT
CAISAGLAGGTKYTDTQYF
>TRBJ1-5|-|TRBV30|-
TGTGCCTGGACCCCCCCCGGTAGGACAGGCAATCAGCCCCAGCATTTT
CAWTPPGRTGNQPQHF
>TRBJ1-2|few|TRBV6-5|-
TGTGCCAGCAGTTACATAGGGCAGGGCAGTGATGGCTACACCTTC
CASSYIGQGSDGYTF
>TRBJ2-6|-|TRBV5-4|TRBD2
TGTGCCAGCAGCTTACCGATGGGACTAGCGCCCGGGGCCAACGTCCTGACTTTC
CASSLPMGLAPGANVLTF
>TRBJ1-5|-|TRBV7-9|TRBD1
TGTGCCAGCAGCTTAGGACAGGGCTACAATCAGCCCCAGCATTTT
CASSLGQGYNQPQHF
>TRBJ2-7|-|TRBV2|TRBD2
TGTGCCAGCAGTGAAAAAAGATCTAGCGGGCCCTACGAGCAGTACTTC
CASSEKRSSGPYEQYF
>TRBJ1-1|-|TRBV12-5|-
TGTGCTAGCTCCCTACAGGGGAACACTGAAGCTTTCTTT
CASSLQGNTEAFF